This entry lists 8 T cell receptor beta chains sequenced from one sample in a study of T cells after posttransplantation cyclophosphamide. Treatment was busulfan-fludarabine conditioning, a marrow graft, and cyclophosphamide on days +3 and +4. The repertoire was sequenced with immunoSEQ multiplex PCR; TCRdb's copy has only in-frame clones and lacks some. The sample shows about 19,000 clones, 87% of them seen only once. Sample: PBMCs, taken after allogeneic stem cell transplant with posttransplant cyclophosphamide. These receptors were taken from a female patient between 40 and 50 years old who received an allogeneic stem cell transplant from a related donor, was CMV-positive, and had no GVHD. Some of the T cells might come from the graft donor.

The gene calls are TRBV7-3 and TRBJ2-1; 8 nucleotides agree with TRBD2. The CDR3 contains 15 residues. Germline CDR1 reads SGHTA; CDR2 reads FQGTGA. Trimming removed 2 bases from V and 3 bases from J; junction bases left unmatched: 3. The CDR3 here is CASSLRTSYYNEQFF. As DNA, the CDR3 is TGTGCCAGCAGCTTACGGACTAGCTACTACAATGAGCAGTTCTTC.

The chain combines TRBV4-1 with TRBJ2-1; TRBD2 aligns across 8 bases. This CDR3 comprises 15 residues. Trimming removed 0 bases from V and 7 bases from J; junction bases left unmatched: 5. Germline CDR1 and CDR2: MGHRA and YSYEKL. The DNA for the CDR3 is TGCGCCAGCAGCCAAGATCCGGGAGGGCGGAATGAGCAGTTCTTC. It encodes CASSQDPGGRNEQFF.

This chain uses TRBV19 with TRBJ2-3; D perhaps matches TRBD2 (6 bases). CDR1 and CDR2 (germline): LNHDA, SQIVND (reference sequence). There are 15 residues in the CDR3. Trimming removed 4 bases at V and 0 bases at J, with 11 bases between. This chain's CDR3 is CASSKTSLSTDTQYF. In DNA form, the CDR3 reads TGTGCCAGTAGTAAAACTAGCCTGAGCACAGATACGCAGTATTTT.

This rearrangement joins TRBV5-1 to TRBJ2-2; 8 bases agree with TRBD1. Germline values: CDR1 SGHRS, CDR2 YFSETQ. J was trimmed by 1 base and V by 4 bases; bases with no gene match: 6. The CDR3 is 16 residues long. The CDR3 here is CASSQSGTGNTGELFF. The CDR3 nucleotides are TGCGCCAGCAGCCAGTCCGGGACAGGGAACACCGGGGAGCTGTTTTTT.

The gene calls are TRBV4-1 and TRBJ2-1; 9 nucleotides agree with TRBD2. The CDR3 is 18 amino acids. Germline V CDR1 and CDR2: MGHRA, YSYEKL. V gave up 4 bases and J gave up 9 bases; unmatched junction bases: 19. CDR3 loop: CASSPQGWNGLAGIEQFF. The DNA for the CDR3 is TGCGCCAGCAGCCCCCAGGGGTGGAACGGGCTAGCGGGAATTGAGCAGTTCTTC.

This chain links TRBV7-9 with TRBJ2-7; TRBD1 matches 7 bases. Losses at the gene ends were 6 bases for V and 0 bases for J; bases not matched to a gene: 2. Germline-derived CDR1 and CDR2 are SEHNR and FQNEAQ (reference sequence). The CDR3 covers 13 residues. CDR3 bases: TGTGCCAGCAGACGGGACAGCTCCTACGAGCAGTACTTC. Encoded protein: CASRRDSSYEQYF.

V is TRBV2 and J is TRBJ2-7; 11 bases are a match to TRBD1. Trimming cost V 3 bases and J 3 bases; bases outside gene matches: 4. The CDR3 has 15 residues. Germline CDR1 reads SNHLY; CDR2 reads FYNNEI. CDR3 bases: TGTGCCAGCAGTGACCCGGGACAGGGGGACTACGAGCAGTACTTC. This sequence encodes CASSDPGQGDYEQYF.

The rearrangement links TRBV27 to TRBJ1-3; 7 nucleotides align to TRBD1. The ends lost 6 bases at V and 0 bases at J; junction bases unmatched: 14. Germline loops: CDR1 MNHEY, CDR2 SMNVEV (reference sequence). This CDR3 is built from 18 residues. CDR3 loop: CASSATGWAGDSGNTIYF. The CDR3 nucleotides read TGTGCCAGCAGCGCGACAGGGTGGGCAGGGGACTCTGGAAACACCATATATTTT.